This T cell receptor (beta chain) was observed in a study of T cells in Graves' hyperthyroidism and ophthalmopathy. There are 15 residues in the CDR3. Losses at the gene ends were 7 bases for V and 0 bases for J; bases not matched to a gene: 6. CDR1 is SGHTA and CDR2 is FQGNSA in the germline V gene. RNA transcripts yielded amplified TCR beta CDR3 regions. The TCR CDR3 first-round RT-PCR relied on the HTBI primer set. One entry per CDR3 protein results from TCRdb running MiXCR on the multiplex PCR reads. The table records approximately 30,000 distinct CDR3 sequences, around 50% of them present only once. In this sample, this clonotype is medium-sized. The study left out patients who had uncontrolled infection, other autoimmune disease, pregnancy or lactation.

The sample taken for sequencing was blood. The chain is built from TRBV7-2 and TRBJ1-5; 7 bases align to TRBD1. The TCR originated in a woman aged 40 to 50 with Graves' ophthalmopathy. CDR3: CASNDRVGSNQPQHF. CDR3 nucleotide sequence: TGTGCCAGCAATGACAGGGTTGGTAGCAATCAGCCCCAGCATTTT.